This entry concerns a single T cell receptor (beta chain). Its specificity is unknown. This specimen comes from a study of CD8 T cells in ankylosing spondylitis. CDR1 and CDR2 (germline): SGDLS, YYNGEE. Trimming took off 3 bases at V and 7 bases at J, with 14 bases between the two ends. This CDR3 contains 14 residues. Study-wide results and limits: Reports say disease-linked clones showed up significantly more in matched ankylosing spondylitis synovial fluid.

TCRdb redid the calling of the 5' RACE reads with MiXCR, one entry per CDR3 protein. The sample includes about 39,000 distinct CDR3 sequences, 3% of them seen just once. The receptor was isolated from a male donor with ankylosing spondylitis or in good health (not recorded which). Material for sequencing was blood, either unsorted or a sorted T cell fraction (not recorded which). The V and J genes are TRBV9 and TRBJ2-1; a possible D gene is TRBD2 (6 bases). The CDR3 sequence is CASSEGLNMNEQFF. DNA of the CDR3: TGTGCCAGCAGCGAAGGACTAAATATGAATGAGCAGTTCTTC.